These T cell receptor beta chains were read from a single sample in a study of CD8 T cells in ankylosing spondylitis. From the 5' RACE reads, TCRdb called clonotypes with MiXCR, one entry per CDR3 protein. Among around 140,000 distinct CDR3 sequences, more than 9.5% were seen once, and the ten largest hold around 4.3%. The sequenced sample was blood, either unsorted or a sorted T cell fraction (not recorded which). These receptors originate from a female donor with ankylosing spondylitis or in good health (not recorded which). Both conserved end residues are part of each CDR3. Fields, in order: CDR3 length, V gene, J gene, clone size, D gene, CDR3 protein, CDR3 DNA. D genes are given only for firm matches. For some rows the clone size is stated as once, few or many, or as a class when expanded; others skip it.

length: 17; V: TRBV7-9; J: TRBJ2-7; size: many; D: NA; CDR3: CASSLEFRAGWGSEQYF; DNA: TGTGCCAGCAGCTTAGAGTTCCGCGCGGGGTGGGGTAGCGAGCAGTACTTC
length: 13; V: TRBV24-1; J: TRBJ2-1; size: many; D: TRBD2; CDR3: CATRTSGSYEQFF; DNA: TGTGCCACTCGGACTAGCGGGAGCTATGAGCAGTTCTTC
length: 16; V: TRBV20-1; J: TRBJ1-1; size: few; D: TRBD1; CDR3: CSARRGDRGRNTEAFF; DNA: TGCAGTGCTAGACGCGGGGACAGGGGGCGGAACACTGAAGCTTTCTTT
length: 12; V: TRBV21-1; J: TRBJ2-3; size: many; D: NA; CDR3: CASWKATDTQYF; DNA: TGTGCCAGCTGGAAGGCAACAGATACGCAGTATTTT
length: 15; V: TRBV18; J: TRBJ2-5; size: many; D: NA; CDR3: CASSPRLGGQETQYF; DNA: TGTGCCAGCTCACCCCGTTTGGGCGGTCAAGAGACCCAGTACTTC
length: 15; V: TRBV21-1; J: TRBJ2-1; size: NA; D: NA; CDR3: CASSKRGLAGNEQFF; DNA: TGTGCCAGCAGCAAACGGGGGCTAGCGGGGAATGAGCAGTTCTTC
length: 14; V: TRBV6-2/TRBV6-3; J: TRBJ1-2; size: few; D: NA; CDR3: CASSYSGESDGYTF; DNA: TGTGCCAGCAGTTACTCGGGGGAATCGGATGGCTACACCTTC
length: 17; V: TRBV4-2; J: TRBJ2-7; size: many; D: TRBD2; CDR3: CASSQEEGLASSYEQYF; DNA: TGTGCCAGCAGCCAAGAAGAGGGACTAGCCTCTTCCTACGAGCAGTACTTC
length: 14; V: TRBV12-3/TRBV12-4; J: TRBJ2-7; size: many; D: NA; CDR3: CASSTGLSSYEQYF; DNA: TGTGCCAGCAGCACAGGGCTGAGCTCCTACGAGCAGTACTTC
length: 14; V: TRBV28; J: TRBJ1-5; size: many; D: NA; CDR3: CASIFPGPGQPQHF; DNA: TGTGCCAGCATCTTCCCAGGGCCCGGTCAGCCCCAGCATTTT
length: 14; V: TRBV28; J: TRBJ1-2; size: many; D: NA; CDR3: CASSLSWRNYGYTF; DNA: TGTGCCAGCAGTTTAAGCTGGCGAAACTATGGCTACACCTTC
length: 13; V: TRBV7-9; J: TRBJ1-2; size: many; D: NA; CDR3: CASSLASVHGYTF; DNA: TGTGCCAGCAGCTTAGCGTCCGTTCATGGCTACACCTTC
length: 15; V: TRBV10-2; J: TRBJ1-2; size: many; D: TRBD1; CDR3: CASSEGTAHRYGYTF; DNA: TGCGCCAGCAGTGAGGGGACAGCCCATCGGTATGGCTACACCTTC
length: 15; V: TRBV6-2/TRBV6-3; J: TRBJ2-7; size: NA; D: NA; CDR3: CASSYDIEGTYEQYF; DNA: TGTGCCAGCAGTTACGACATCGAGGGAACCTACGAGCAGTACTTC
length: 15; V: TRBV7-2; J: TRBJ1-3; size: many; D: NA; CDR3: CASSLGSTSGNTIYF; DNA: TGTGCCAGCAGCTTAGGGTCGACCTCTGGAAACACCATATATTTT
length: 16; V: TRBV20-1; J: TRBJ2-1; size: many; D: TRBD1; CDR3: CSADRGLSGAYNEQFF; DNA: TGCAGTGCCGACAGGGGGCTGAGTGGGGCCTACAATGAGCAGTTCTTC
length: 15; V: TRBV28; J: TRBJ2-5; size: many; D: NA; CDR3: CASSTYPESQETQYF; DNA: TGTGCCAGCAGTACCTACCCCGAGAGCCAAGAGACCCAGTACTTC
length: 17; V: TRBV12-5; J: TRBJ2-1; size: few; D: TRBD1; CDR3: CASGHLQGVYGYNEQFF; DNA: TGTGCTAGTGGTCACCTCCAGGGGGTCTACGGCTACAATGAGCAGTTCTTC
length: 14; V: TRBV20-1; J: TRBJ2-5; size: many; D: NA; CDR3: CSAIRTGRVETQYF; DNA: TGCAGTGCTATAAGGACGGGGCGGGTAGAGACCCAGTACTTC
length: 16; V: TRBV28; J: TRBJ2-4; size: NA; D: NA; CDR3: CASSLPGQLAKNIQYF; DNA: TGTGCCAGCAGTTTGCCTGGACAGCTAGCCAAAAACATTCAGTACTTC
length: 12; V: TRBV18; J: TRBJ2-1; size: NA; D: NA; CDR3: CASSPTRSEQFF; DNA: TGTGCCAGCTCACCAACGAGGTCTGAGCAGTTCTTC
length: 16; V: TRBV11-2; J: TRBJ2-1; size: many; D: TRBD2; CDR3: CASSLSGGVSYNEQFF; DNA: TGTGCCAGCAGCTTAAGCGGGGGGGTCTCCTACAATGAGCAGTTCTTC